The 23 T cell receptor beta chains presented below share a single source sample, sequenced in a study of blood T cell repertoires in COVID-19. The data were produced by immunoSEQ multiplex PCR, yet TCRdb's version contains in-frame clones alone and is incomplete. This sample has about 180,000 clones, with 80% to 90% found just once. The sample was peripheral blood. These receptor sequences come from a man younger than 35 who had recovered from COVID-19.

This chain connects TRBV4-3 to TRBJ2-7; 8 bases map to TRBD1. Germline CDR1 reads LGHNA; CDR2 reads YSLEER. The CDR3 is 13 amino acids. The V segment lost 3 bases and the J segment 5 bases; nucleotides outside the gene matches: 3. This CDR3 reads CASSQAQGDEQYF. Here the CDR3 DNA reads TGCGCCAGCAGCCAGGCACAGGGGGACGAGCAGTACTTC.

The rearrangement links TRBV5-8 to TRBJ1-4; 9 nucleotides match TRBD1. The V gene's germline CDR1 is SGHTS and CDR2 YDEGEE. Trimming at V came to 3 bases and at J to 4 bases, leaving 7 bases not matched to a gene. The CDR3 loop spans 16 amino acids. CDR3 nucleotides: TGTGCCAGCAGCTCTACCGGGACAGGGAATAATGAAAAACTGTTTTTT. Its translation is CASSSTGTGNNEKLFF.

The V call is TRBV21-1, the J call TRBJ2-1; the D call TRBD2 from the table was never checked on the DNA. TRBV21-1 is a pseudogene segment. The CDR3 contains 18 residues. For the CDR3, the DNA is TGTGCCAGCAGCCCCCGGACTAGCGGGACTAGGGACTCCAATGAGCAGTTCTTC. It translates to CASSPRTSGTRDSNEQFF.

The chain recombines TRBV4-1 with TRBJ2-7; no clear D gene. Deletions cut 4 bases from V and 5 bases from J, with 24 bases between. CDR1 MGHRA and CDR2 YSYEKL come from the germline V gene. This CDR3 contains 17 residues. The CDR3 nucleotides are TGCGCCAGCAGCCTAGGAATAGCCGAGACCTTAAGCCACGAGCAGTACTTC. Protein product: CASSLGIAETLSHEQYF.

The chain joins TRBV14 to TRBJ2-5, with 8 bases lining up with TRBD1. J gave up 2 bases and V 0 bases, and 5 bases lay outside the gene matches. The germline V gene has CDR1 SGHDN and CDR2 FVKESK. The length of the CDR3 is 16 residues. CDR3 region: CASSQDFTGGQETQYF. The CDR3 coding sequence is TGTGCCAGCAGCCAAGATTTCACAGGGGGACAAGAGACCCAGTACTTC.

This chain joins TRBV4-1 and TRBJ2-5; 7 nucleotides agree with TRBD2. Germline assignment: CDR1 MGHRA and CDR2 YSYEKL. This CDR3 spans 16 amino acids. V trimming: 0 bases; J trimming: 2 bases; junction bases outside the gene matches: 6. Here the CDR3 reads CASSQDPASGQETQYF. The CDR3, as DNA: TGCGCCAGCAGCCAAGATCCGGCTAGCGGACAAGAGACCCAGTACTTC.

This sequence joins TRBV4-2 and TRBJ2-3; TRBD2 matches at 11 bases. J lost 0 bases, V lost 2 bases, and 1 base had no gene match. The CDR3 totals 16 residues. The germline gives CDR1 LGHNA, CDR2 YNFKEQ. The CDR3 sequence: CASSQLAGGSTDTQYF. CDR3 in DNA: TGTGCCAGCAGCCAACTAGCGGGAGGAAGCACAGATACGCAGTATTTT.

The J gene is TRBJ2-5, the V gene TRBV6-1; 8 bases agree with TRBD1. V was clipped by 1 base and J by 1 base; unmatched bases: 5. The CDR3 runs 16 residues. From germline, CDR1 is MNHNS and CDR2 SASEGT. CDR3 DNA: TGTGCCAGCAGTGAAGTAACAGGGGGTATCCAAGAGACCCAGTACTTC. It codes for CASSEVTGGIQETQYF.

The chain has TRBV11-3 and TRBJ2-2, with D uncertain. V lost 2 bases and J lost 9, with 7 bases in between. The CDR3 has 12 amino acids. CDR1 SGHNT and CDR2 YENEEA come from the germline V gene. CDR3 coding DNA: TGTGCCAGCAGCTTAACTCCACGGGAGCTGTTTTTT. This translates into CASSLTPRELFF.

The chain uses TRBV9 and TRBJ1-2, with 7 nucleotides matching TRBD1. Germline values: CDR1 SGDLS, CDR2 YYNGEE. The CDR3 has 15 residues. V dropped 0 bases and J dropped 0; count of bases not matched to a gene: 2. The CDR3 DNA is TGTGCCAGCAGCGTAGAAACAGGGGCTAACTATGGCTACACCTTC. Translated: CASSVETGANYGYTF.

The chain couples TRBV7-8 to TRBJ2-4, with a possible D match to TRBD2 (5 bases). This CDR3 has 15 residues. In germline, CDR1 is SGHVS, CDR2 FQNEAQ. The ends were cut back, 0 bases at V and 5 bases at J, with 11 bases in the middle. CDR3 nucleotide sequence: TGTGCCAGCAGCTTAGCGAGGGCCTCTCAAAACATTCAGTACTTC. Its translation: CASSLARASQNIQYF. Looking up the rest from reference TRBV7-8 and TRBJ2-4 gives the full variable domain: GAGVSQSPRYKVAKRGQDVALRCDPISGHVSLFWYQQALGQGPEFLTYFQNEAQLDKSGLPSDRFFAERPEGSVSTLKIQRTQQEDSAVYLCASSLARASQNIQYFGAGTRLSVL.

CDR3: CASSPTGTGSWTSAGLKFF. The CDR3 nucleotides read TGTGCCAGCAGTCCAACAGGGACAGGTTCTTGGACTAGCGCCGGGTTAAAGTTCTTC. The J gene is TRBJ2-1, the V gene TRBV28, with D perhaps TRBD2 (9 bases). Trimming took 5 bases from V and 14 from J, leaving 37 bases between them. The CDR3 contains 19 residues. Germline CDR1 and CDR2: MDHEN and SYDVKM.

The rearrangement links TRBV6-6 to TRBJ2-2; possible D gene TRBD1, 5 bases. The V gene's germline CDR1 is MNHNY and CDR2 SVGAGI (reference sequence). This CDR3 is built from 15 residues. V was clipped by 7 bases and J by 9 bases, with 21 bases between them. CDR3 coding DNA: TGTGCCAGCACAAGGGGTTCGTCTACTCGGAGGGAGCTGTTTTTT. It translates to CASTRGSSTRRELFF.

This rearrangement joins TRBV10-2 to TRBJ2-1; TRBD2 aligns across 7 bases. The CDR3 has 14 amino acids. With 5 bases clipped from V and 8 bases from J, the junction kept 9 bases outside the gene matches. Germline assignment: CDR1 WSHSY and CDR2 SAAADI. In DNA form, the CDR3 reads TGCGCCAGCAGTCCTAGCGGAGACTTGGATGAGCAGTTCTTC. Protein: CASSPSGDLDEQFF.

The rearrangement links TRBV5-4 to TRBJ1-1; D is perhaps TRBD1 (6 bases). Germline-derived CDR1 and CDR2 are SGHNT and YYREEE (reference sequence). This CDR3 is built from 14 residues. V lost 0 bases and J 4 bases, leaving 10 bases between the germline ends. The CDR3 nucleotides are TGTGCCAGCAGCTTGGTAGGACAGCTCACTGAAGCTTTCTTT. This sequence encodes CASSLVGQLTEAFF. The complete variable domain, with remaining parts taken from reference TRBV5-4 and TRBJ1-1, reads ETGVTQSPTHLIKTRGQQVTLRCSSQSGHNTVSWYQQALGQGPQFIFQYYREEENGRGNFPPRFSGLQFPNYSSELNVNALELDDSALYLCASSLVGQLTEAFFGQGTRLTVV.

V gene TRBV6-5 combines with J gene TRBJ1-2; D may be TRBD1 (6 bases). The V gene's germline CDR1 is MNHEY and CDR2 SVGAGI. Trimming cost V 6 bases and J 6 bases, with 20 bases left between them. The CDR3 contains 15 residues. CDR3 sequence reads: CASSRGSKDSNGYTF. The CDR3 coding sequence is TGTGCCAGCAGCAGGGGTTCAAAGGATTCTAATGGCTACACCTTC.

The V and J genes are TRBV4-3 and TRBJ2-3; 8 bases match TRBD1. The length of the CDR3 is 18 residues. With 0 bases clipped from V and 4 bases from J, the junction kept 12 bases outside the gene matches. Germline assignment: CDR1 LGHNA and CDR2 YSLEER. CDR3 sequence: CASSQDKQGASWSDTQYF. In nucleotides, the CDR3 is TGCGCCAGCAGCCAAGATAAGCAGGGGGCGTCTTGGTCAGATACGCAGTATTTT.

This chain links TRBV6-1 with TRBJ1-5; D gene uncertain. V lost 4 bases, J lost 2 bases, and 18 bases lay in between. The length of the CDR3 is 17 residues. Looked up from germline, CDR1 is MNHNS and CDR2 is SASEGT. CDR3 in DNA: TGTGCCAGCAGTGGACGTTTGACGGGATTCGGCAATCAGCCCCAGCATTTT. Translating gives CASSGRLTGFGNQPQHF.

V and J are TRBV7-2 and TRBJ2-7; the D gene is possibly TRBD2 (6 bases). Between the trimmed V and J ends, which lost 0 bases and 2 bases, there was a span of 11 bases. CDR3 length equals 15 residues. Germline V gives CDR1 SGHTA, CDR2 FQGNSA. The CDR3 protein is CASSLAGGAAYEQYF. The CDR3 DNA follows: TGTGCCAGCAGCTTAGCGGGCGGGGCCGCCTACGAGCAGTACTTC.

The J gene is TRBJ1-1, the V gene TRBV19; TRBD1 aligns across 7 bases. The ends lost 3 bases at V and 7 bases at J; junction bases unmatched: 5. This CDR3 comprises 13 residues. Per the germline V gene, CDR1 is LNHDA and CDR2 is SQIVND (reference sequence). The DNA of the CDR3 is TGTGCCAGTAGTATTCGAGGGGGCGGTGAAGCTTTCTTT. Translation gives CASSIRGGGEAFF.

V gene TRBV9 combines with J gene TRBJ2-3, with D maybe TRBD2 (6 bases). The V gene lost 4 bases and the J gene lost 1 base, with 19 bases spanning the gap. This CDR3 comprises 17 residues. Looked up from germline, CDR1 is SGDLS and CDR2 is YYNGEE. The CDR3 region is CASSSAGGPRGTDTQYF. The CDR3 DNA follows: TGTGCCAGCAGCTCAGCCGGAGGGCCGAGAGGCACAGATACGCAGTATTTT.

As regards this clone: A junction end diverges from the germline sequence, so it may reflect a read error. The chain links TRBV11-2 to TRBJ2-1; the D gene is possibly TRBD1 (5 bases). The germline CDR1 and CDR2 sequences are SGHAT and FQNNGV. The CDR3 has 13 residues. CDR3 region: CASSSDRGNERFF. CDR3 coding DNA: TGTGCCAGCAGCTCCGACAGAGGCAATGAGCGGTTCTTC.

The chain carries TRBV4-3 and TRBJ2-2; 12 bases match TRBD1. Germline V gene lookup returns CDR1 LGHNA and CDR2 YSLEER. J was trimmed by 4 bases and V by 2 bases; bases with no gene match: 8. This CDR3 is built from 18 residues. CDR3 in amino acids: CASSQTGTGGDFTGELFF. The DNA of the CDR3 is TGCGCCAGCAGCCAAACCGGGACAGGGGGCGATTTCACCGGGGAGCTGTTTTTT.